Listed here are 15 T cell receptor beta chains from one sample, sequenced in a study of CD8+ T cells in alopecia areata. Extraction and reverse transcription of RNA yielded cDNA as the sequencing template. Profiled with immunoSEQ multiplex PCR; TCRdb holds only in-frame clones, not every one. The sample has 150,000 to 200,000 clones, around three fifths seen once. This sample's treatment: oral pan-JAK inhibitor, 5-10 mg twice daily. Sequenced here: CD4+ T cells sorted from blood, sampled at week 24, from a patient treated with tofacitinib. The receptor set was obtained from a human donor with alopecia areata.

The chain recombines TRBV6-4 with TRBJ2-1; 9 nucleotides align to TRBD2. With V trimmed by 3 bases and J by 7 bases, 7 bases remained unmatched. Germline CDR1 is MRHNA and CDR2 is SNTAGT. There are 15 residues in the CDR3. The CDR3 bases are TGTGCCAGCAGTGAGGGTAGCGGGGGTTTGAATGAGCAGTTCTTC. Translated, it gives CASSEGSGGLNEQFF.

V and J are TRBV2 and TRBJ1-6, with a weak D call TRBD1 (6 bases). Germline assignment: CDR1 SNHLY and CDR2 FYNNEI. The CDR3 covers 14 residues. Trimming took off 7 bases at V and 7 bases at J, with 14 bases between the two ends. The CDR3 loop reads CASTWDTENSPLHF. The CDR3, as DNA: TGTGCCAGCACCTGGGACACGGAGAATTCACCCCTCCACTTT.

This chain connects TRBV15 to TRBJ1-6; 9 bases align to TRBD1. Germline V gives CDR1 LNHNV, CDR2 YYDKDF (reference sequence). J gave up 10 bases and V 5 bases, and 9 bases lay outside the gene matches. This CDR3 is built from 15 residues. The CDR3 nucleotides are TGTGCCACCAGCCCCTACCGGACAGGGGAATCACCCCTCCACTTT. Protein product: CATSPYRTGESPLHF.

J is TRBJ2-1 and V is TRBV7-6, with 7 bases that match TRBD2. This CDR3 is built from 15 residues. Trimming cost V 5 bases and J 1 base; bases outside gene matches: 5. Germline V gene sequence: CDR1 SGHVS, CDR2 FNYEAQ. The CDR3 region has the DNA TGTGCCAGCAGCCCTGGACTAGATTCCTACAATGAGCAGTTCTTC. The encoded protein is CASSPGLDSYNEQFF.

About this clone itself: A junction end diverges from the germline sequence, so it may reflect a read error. CDR3 coding DNA: TGTGCCTGGAGCCCCGGGACAGGGGGCAAACAGCCCCAGCATTTT. Translated, it gives CAWSPGTGGKQPQHF. The chain employs TRBV30 and TRBJ1-5; 12 nucleotides agree with TRBD1. There are 15 residues in the CDR3. Per the germline V gene, CDR1 is GTSNPN and CDR2 is SVGIG (reference sequence).

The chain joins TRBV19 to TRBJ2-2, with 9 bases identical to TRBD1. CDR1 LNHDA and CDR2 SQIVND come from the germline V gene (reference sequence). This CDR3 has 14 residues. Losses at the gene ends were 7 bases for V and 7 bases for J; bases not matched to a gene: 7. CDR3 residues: CASTRDRVGGELFF. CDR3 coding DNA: TGTGCCAGTACCCGGGACAGGGTTGGCGGGGAGCTGTTTTTT.

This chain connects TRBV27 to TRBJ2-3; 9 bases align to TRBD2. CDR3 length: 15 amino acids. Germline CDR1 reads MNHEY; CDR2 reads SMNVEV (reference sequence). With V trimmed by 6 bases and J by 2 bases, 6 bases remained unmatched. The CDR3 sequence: CASSLLAGATDTQYF. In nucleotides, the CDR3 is TGTGCCAGCAGCCTATTAGCGGGGGCCACAGATACGCAGTATTTT.

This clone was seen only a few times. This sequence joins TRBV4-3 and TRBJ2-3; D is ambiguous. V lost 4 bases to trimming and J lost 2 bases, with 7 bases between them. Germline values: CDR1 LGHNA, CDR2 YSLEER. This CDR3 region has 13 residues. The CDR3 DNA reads TGCGCCAGCAGCCCCGGACCCACAGATACGCAGTATTTT. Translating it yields CASSPGPTDTQYF.

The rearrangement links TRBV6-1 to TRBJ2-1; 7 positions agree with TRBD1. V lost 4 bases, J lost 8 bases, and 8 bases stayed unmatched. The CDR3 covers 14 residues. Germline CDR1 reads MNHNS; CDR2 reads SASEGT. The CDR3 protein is CASSVTGSEDEQFF. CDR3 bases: TGTGCCAGCAGTGTGACAGGGTCTGAGGATGAGCAGTTCTTC.

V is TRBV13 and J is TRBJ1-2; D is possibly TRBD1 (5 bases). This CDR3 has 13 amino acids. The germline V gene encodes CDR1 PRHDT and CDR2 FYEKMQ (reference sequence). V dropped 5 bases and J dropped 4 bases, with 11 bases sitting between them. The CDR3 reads CASSPGTSYGYTF. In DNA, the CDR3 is TGTGCCAGCAGCCCAGGGACTTCCTATGGCTACACCTTC. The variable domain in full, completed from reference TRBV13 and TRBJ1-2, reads AAGVIQSPRHLIKEKRETATLKCYPIPRHDTVYWYQQGPGQDPQFLISFYEKMQSDKGSIPDRFSAQQFSDYHSELNMSSLELGDSALYFCASSPGTSYGYTFGSGTRLTVV.

The CDR3 bases are TGTGCCTGGACGGACACTCATAATTCACCCCTCCACTTT. As protein: CAWTDTHNSPLHF. This chain connects TRBV30 to TRBJ1-6; tentatively, D is TRBD1 (5 bases). The CDR3 runs to 13 residues. Germline CDR1 is GTSNPN and CDR2 is SVGIG (reference sequence). V lost 4 bases, J lost 5 bases, and 9 bases lay in between.

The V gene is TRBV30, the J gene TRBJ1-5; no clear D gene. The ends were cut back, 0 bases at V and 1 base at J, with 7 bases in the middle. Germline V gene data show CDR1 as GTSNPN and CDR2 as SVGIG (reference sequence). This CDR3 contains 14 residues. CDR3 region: CAWSVLESNQPQHF. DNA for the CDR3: TGTGCCTGGAGTGTACTAGAAAGCAATCAGCCCCAGCATTTT.

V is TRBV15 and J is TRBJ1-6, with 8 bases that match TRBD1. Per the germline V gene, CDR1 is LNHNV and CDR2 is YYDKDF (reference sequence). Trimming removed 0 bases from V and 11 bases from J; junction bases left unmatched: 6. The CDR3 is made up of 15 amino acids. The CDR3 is CATSRDQGASTPLHF. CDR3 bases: TGTGCCACCAGCAGAGATCAGGGGGCTTCGACACCCCTCCACTTT.

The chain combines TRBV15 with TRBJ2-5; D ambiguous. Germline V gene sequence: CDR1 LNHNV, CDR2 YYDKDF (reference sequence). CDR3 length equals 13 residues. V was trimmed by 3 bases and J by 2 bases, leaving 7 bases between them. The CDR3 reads CATSSQSQETQYF. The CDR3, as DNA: TGTGCCACCAGCAGTCAATCTCAAGAGACCCAGTACTTC.

This CDR3 is CASTSDRVLFF. DNA of the CDR3: TGTGCCAGCACCTCGGACAGGGTTCTGTTTTTT. V and J are TRBV7-6 and TRBJ1-4; TRBD1 agrees at 8 bases. The ends lost 7 bases at V and 14 bases at J; junction bases unmatched: 6. CDR1 is SGHVS, CDR2 FNYEAQ, per germline. The CDR3 contains 11 residues. Looking up the rest from reference TRBV7-6 and TRBJ1-4 gives the full variable domain: GAGVSQSPRYKVTKRGQDVALRCDPISGHVSLYWYRQALGQGPEFLTYFNYEAQQDKSGLPNDRFSAERPEGSISTLTIQRTEQRDSAMYRCASTSDRVLFFGSGTQLSVL.